Detailed here is one TCR beta chain. The target antigen is unknown. One entry per CDR3 protein results from TCRdb running MiXCR on the reads. The profile covers under 450,000 distinct CDR3 sequences, with roughly a third appearing a single time and less than 15% taken by the ten largest. This sample is part of a study of T cell repertoires in cytomegalovirus infection. Trimming took 5 bases from V and 6 from J; bases not matched to a gene: 6. The CDR3 runs to 14 residues. The chain recombines TRBV12-3 or TRBV12-4 with TRBJ2-2, with 7 bases lining up with TRBD1. This receptor was taken from a human donor in good health (CMV status not recorded). Some clones in this sample may be carry-over from other donors' samples. The source was cultured PBMCs, collected from culture after CMV antigen stimulation. The CDR3 region has the DNA TGTGCCAGCAGTCTCAACAGGGGTGCCGGGGAGCTGTTTTTT. Amino acid sequence: CASSLNRGAGELFF.